These T cell receptor beta chains were read from a single sample in a study of blood T cells in healthy people across ages. One entry per CDR3 protein, called by TCRdb with MiXCR from the 5' RACE reads. The table has 550,000 to 750,000 distinct CDR3 sequences, roughly 20% seen once. Sequencing was done on a sample of blood. The source is a man between 65 and 85 years old in good health. The CDR3 runs from the conserved cysteine through the conserved F or W. Size is omitted from some rows. Given values are once, few, many or a class for expanded clones.

>TRBJ2-7|TRBV20-1|few
CSAERTIQYEQYF
>TRBJ1-5|TRBV7-9|few
CASSSLEDIYSNQPQHF
>TRBJ2-3|TRBV12-3/TRBV12-4|many
CASSPGLAASTDTQYF
>TRBJ2-1|TRBV30|.
CAWRSYNEQFF
>TRBJ1-1|TRBV5-1|few
CASSTGARRGTEAFF
>TRBJ2-3|TRBV4-1|.
CASSQDSSGSTDTQYF
>TRBJ2-4|TRBV20-1|.
CSATRQGDIQYF
>TRBJ2-3|TRBV27|few
CASSFDRVGTQYF
>TRBJ1-2|TRBV12-3/TRBV12-4|few
CASSPAGRPNHGYTF
>TRBJ2-3|TRBV7-2|few
CASSLQPGLAASGRTDTQYF
>TRBJ2-1|TRBV6-6|few
CASSLAGGDYEQFF
>.|TRBV3-1|.
CASSQRSGRHYEQYF
>TRBJ2-3|TRBV3-1|.
CASSPLLAGITDTQYF
>TRBJ2-1|TRBV3-1|many
CASSQSIHGDEQFF
>TRBJ2-3|TRBV10-3|.
CVISAGDGGTDTQYF
>TRBJ2-3|TRBV11-2|few
CASSLEVAVSDTQYF
>TRBJ2-5|TRBV20-1|.
CSTRTGTSGRGEQYF
>TRBJ2-5|TRBV20-1|.
CSAFGLAGGEAQYF
>TRBJ2-1|TRBV24-1|few
CATGDLEIHNEQFF
>TRBJ2-1|TRBV15|few
CATSRDVGDEQFF
>TRBJ2-5|TRBV5-1|.
CASSFLTGGRSYETQYF
>TRBJ2-7|TRBV6-5|many
CASSKLYEQYF
>TRBJ2-2|TRBV10-3|.
CAARRDTGELFF
>.|TRBV7-2|.
CASSLLQRPRETQYF
>TRBJ2-5|TRBV5-1|few
CASSIHRVQETQYF